This TCR beta chain was found in a study of CD8 T cells in ankylosing spondylitis (dated by TCRdb to the late 2010s). Describing the broader study: T cell receptor beta repertoires were profiled in healthy donors and ankylosing spondylitis patients so that disease-linked TCR variants could be found. Peripheral blood was sampled, and synovial fluid was additionally collected from ankylosing spondylitis patients. The full study cohort was made up of about two dozen ankylosing spondylitis patients and 108 healthy donors.

Including cysteine and phenylalanine, the CDR3 has 15 amino acids. Just the 45-base CDR3 DNA is kept, in frame starting at base 1. Taken from the germline V gene (reference sequence), the CDR1 and CDR2 loops are MNHEY and SMNVEV. A distance of 20 bases separates the germline ends of V and J, which lose 5 bases and 6 bases respectively. What the study reported, not specific to this receptor: A TCR beta motif of eight highly homologous amino acid variants appeared characteristic of blood from ankylosing spondylitis patients. Some motif variants had previously been reported in the synovial fluid and blood of reactive arthritis patients, which suggests shared mechanisms of disease initiation. In peripheral blood, the disease-linked clones were found at relatively low frequencies and had a CD8+ phenotype. Significant enrichment of the disease-linked clones was reported in matched synovial fluid samples from ankylosing spondylitis patients.

Sequencing was carried out with an Illumina HiSeq 2500. Quantitative 5'-RACE with molecular barcodes was used to prepare TCR beta libraries. Regarding the original processing steps: Disease-linked TCR variants were identified with a new computational method built on a probabilistic model of VDJ rearrangement. Starting from the raw public reads, TCRdb applied fastp trimming at Q25, assembled clones with MiXCR and retained in-frame beta chains. Each entry merges the rows of one CDR3 protein and shows their most common DNA and genes. The V and J calls, along with clone size, are taken from TCRdb and not from the paper's own processing. Within this sample are 350,000 to 400,000 distinct CDR3 sequences, with 20% to 25% of them counted one time only. The ten most abundant clones make up around 12% of the sample. On this clonotype: Its antigen is unknown. Base quality data are lacking; no much larger clone is found one base away.

The sequenced sample was blood, either unsorted or a sorted T cell fraction (not recorded which). The clonotype originates from a male donor with ankylosing spondylitis or in good health (not recorded which). The chain was built from TRBV27 and TRBJ2-7, and perhaps TRBD2 as D gene, on 5 matching bases. The DNA sequence reads TGTGCCAGCAGTCCAGCCCTAGGACTTGGCGGCGAGCAGTACTTC. This is translated as CASSPALGLGGEQYF.